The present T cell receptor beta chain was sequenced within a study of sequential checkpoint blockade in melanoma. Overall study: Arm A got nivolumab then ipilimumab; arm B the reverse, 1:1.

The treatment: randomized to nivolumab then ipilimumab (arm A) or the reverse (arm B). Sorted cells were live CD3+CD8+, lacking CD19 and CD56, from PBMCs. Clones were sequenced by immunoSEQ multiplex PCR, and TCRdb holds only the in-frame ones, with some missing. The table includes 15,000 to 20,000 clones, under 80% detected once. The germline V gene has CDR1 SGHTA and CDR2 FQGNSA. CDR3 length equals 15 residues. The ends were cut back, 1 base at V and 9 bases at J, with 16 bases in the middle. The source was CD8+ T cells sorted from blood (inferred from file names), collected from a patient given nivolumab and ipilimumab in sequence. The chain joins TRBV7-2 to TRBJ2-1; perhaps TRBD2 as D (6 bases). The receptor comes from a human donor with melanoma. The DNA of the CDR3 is TGTGCCAGCAGCTTAGTCTCACTAGCCAGCGGTGAGCAGTTCTTC. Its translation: CASSLVSLASGEQFF.